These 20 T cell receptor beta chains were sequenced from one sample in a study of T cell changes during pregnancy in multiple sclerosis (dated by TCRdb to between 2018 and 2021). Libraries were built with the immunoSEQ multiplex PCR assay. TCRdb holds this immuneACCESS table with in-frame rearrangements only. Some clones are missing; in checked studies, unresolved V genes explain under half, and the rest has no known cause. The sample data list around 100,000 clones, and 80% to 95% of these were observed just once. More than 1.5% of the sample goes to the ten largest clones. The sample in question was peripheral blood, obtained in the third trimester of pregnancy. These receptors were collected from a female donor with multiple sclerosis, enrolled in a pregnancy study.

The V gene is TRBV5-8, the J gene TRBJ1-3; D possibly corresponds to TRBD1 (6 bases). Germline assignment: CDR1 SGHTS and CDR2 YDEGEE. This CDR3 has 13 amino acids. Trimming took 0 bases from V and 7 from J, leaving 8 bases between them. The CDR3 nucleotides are TGTGCCAGCAGCTTGGACAGGGTGAACACCATATATTTT. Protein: CASSLDRVNTIYF.

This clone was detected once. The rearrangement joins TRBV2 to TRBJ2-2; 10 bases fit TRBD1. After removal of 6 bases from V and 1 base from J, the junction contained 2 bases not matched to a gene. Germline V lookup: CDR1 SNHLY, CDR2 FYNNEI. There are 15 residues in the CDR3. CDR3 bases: TGTGCCAGCAGAAGGACAGGGGGGAACACCGGGGAGCTGTTTTTT. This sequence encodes CASRRTGGNTGELFF.

In DNA, the CDR3 is TGTGCCAGCAGAATTCTCAGGGGGAACACTGAAGCTTTCTTT. It translates to CASRILRGNTEAFF. The chain combines TRBV2 with TRBJ1-1; D is possibly TRBD1 (6 bases). The CDR3 is 14 residues long. Trimming left V 6 bases short and J 1 base short, with 12 bases between. CDR1 is SNHLY and CDR2 is FYNNEI in the germline V gene.

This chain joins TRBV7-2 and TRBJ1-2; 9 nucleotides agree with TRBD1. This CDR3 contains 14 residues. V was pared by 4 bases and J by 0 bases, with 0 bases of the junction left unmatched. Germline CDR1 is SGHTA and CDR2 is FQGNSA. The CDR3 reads CASSWDRANYGYTF. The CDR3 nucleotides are TGTGCCAGCAGCTGGGACAGGGCTAACTATGGCTACACCTTC.

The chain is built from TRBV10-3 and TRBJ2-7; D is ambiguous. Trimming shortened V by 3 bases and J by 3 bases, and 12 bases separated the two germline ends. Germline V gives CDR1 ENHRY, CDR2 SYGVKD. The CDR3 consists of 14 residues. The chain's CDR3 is CAISDGQAYYEQYF. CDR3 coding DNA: TGTGCCATCAGTGATGGTCAGGCGTACTACGAGCAGTACTTC.

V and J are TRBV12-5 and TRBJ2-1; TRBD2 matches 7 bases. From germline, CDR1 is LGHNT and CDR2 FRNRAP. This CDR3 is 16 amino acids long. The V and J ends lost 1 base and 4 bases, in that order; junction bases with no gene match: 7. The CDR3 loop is CASGLGGRGSYNEQFF. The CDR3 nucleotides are TGTGCTAGTGGTTTGGGCGGGAGAGGGTCATACAATGAGCAGTTCTTC.

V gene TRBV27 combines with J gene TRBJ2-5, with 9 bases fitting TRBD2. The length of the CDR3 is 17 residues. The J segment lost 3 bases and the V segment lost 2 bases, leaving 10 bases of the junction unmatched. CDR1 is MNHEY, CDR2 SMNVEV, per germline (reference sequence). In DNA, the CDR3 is TGTGCCAGCAGTTTAGGGCGGGAGGGCCTTGGGGAAGAGACCCAGTACTTC. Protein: CASSLGREGLGEETQYF.

CDR3 nucleotide sequence: TGTGCCAGCAGCTTAGGTCCCTATGCAGGGAACAACTCCTACGAGCAGTACTTC. This encodes CASSLGPYAGNNSYEQYF. The rearrangement joins TRBV7-3 to TRBJ2-7, with D possibly being TRBD1 (5 bases). The CDR3 sequence is 18 residues long. Germline assignment: CDR1 SGHTA and CDR2 FQGTGA. Deletions cut 2 bases from V and 0 bases from J, with 20 bases between.

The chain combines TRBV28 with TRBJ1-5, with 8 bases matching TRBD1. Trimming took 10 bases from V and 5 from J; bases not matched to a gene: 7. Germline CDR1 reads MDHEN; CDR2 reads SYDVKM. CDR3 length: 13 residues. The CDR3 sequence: CATRTGPYQPQHF. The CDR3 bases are TGTGCCACCCGGACAGGGCCCTATCAGCCCCAGCATTTT.

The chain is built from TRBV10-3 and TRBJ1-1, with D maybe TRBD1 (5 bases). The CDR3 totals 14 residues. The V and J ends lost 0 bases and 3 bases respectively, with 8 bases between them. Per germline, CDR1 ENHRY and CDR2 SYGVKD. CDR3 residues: CAISESQGYTEAFF. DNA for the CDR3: TGTGCCATCAGTGAGTCCCAGGGTTACACTGAAGCTTTCTTT.

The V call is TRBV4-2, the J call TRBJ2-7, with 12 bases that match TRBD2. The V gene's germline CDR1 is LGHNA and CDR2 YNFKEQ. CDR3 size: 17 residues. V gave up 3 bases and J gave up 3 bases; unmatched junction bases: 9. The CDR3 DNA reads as TGTGCCAGCAGCCAGGACCTAGCGGGAGGGCCCTACTACGAGCAGTACTTC. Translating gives CASSQDLAGGPYYEQYF.

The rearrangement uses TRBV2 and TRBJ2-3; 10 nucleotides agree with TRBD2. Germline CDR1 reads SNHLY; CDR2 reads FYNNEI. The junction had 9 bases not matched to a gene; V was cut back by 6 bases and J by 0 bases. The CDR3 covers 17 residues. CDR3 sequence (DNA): TGTGCCAGCAGGTTACTAGCGGGACGGACTAGCACAGATACGCAGTATTTT. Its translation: CASRLLAGRTSTDTQYF.

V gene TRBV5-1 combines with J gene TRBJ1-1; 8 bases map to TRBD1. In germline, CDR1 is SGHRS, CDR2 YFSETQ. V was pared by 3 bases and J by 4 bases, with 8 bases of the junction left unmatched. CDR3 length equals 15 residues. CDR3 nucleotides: TGCGCCAGCAGCTCATCCAGGGGGCTGGGCACTGAAGCTTTCTTT. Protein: CASSSSRGLGTEAFF.

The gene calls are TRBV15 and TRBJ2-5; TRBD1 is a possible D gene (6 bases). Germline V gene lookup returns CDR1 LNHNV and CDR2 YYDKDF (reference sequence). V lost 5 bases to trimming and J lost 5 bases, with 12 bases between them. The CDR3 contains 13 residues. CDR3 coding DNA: TGTGCCACCAGCTTACAGGGATGGGAGACCCAGTACTTC. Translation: CATSLQGWETQYF.

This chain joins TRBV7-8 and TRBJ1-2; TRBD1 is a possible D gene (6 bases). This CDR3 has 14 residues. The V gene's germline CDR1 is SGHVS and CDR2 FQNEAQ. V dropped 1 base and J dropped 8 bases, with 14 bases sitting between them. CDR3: CASSLGGGRGGYTF. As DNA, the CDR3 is TGTGCCAGCAGCTTAGGGGGGGGGCGCGGAGGCTACACCTTC.

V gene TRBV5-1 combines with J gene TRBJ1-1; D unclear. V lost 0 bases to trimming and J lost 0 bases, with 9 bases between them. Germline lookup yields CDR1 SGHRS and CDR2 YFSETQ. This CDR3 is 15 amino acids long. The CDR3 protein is CASSLEYGMNTEAFF. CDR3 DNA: TGCGCCAGCAGCTTGGAGTACGGTATGAACACTGAAGCTTTCTTT.

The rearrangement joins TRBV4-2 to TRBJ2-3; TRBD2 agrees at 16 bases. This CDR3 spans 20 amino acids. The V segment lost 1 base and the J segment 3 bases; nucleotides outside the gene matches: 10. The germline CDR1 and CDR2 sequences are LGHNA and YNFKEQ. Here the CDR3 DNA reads TGTGCCAGCAGCCAAGTGGGGGGACTAGCGGGAGGGCAGCTTACAGATACGCAGTATTTT. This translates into CASSQVGGLAGGQLTDTQYF.

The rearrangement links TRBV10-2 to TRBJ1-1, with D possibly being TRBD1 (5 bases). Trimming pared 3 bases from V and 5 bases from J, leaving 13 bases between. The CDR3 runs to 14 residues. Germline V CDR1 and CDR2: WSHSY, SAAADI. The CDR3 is CASSDDQGWTEAFF. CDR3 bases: TGCGCCAGCAGTGACGATCAGGGTTGGACTGAAGCTTTCTTT.

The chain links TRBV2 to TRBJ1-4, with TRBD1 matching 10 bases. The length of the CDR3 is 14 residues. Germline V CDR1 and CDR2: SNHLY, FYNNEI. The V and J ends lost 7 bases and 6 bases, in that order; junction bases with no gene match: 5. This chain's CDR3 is CASNWDRGDEKLFF. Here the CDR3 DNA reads TGTGCCAGCAATTGGGACAGGGGAGATGAAAAACTGTTTTTT.

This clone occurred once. The CDR3: CASSLGTGWGNTIYF. The CDR3 bases are TGTGCCAGCAGCCTCGGGACAGGGTGGGGAAACACCATATATTTT. The chain employs TRBV5-4 and TRBJ1-3; 9 bases are a match to TRBD1. The trim removed 4 bases at V and 4 bases at J, leaving 6 bases unmatched. Germline V gene sequence: CDR1 SGHNT, CDR2 YYREEE (reference sequence). This CDR3 spans 15 amino acids.